Below are 17 T cell receptor beta chains sequenced from a single sample in a study of T cell responses to AZD1222 COVID-19 vaccine. The protocol was immunoSEQ multiplex PCR, while the TCRdb copy is restricted to in-frame clones and leaves out a portion. The table lists about 150,000 clones, roughly nine tenths of them singletons. Sequences were derived from peripheral blood, sampled on day 0 of AZD1222 vaccination. Receptors were obtained from an adult in good health.

The rearrangement links TRBV6-5 to TRBJ1-3; D ambiguous. Trimming pared 10 bases from V and 2 bases from J, leaving 18 bases between. The CDR3 covers 15 residues. Germline values: CDR1 MNHEY, CDR2 SVGAGI. The CDR3 region has the DNA TGTGCCACCAACAGAGGGCACCGGACTGGAAACACCATATATTTT. It is translated as CATNRGHRTGNTIYF.

The rearrangement links TRBV27 to TRBJ2-7; TRBD2 matches at 8 bases. The CDR3 has 15 amino acids. Germline V gives CDR1 MNHEY, CDR2 SMNVEV (reference sequence). Trimming removed 3 bases from V and 3 bases from J; junction bases left unmatched: 7. This chain's CDR3 is CASSFREGLRYEQYF. The CDR3 DNA reads TGTGCCAGCAGTTTCCGGGAGGGCCTTCGCTACGAGCAGTACTTC.

The chain joins TRBV7-2 to TRBJ2-5, with a weak D call TRBD1 (6 bases). The CDR3 is made up of 13 amino acids. Trimming pared 5 bases from V and 2 bases from J, leaving 9 bases between. The V gene's germline CDR1 is SGHTA and CDR2 FQGNSA. The CDR3 reads CASSTDRQETQYF. The DNA of the CDR3 is TGTGCCAGCAGCACGGACAGACAAGAGACCCAGTACTTC.

The J gene is TRBJ2-2, the V gene TRBV28; no clear D. V dropped 2 bases and J dropped 6 bases, with 4 bases sitting between them. CDR1 is MDHEN and CDR2 is SYDVKM in the germline V gene. The CDR3 is 12 residues long. CDR3 protein: CASSLLSGELFF. In DNA, the CDR3 is TGTGCCAGCAGTTTACTCTCCGGGGAGCTGTTTTTT. The whole variable domain, filled in from reference TRBV28 and TRBJ2-2, reads DVKVTQSSRYLVKRTGEKVFLECVQDMDHENMFWYRQDPGLGLRLIYFSYDVKMKEKGDIPEGYSVSREKKERFSLILESASTNQTSMYLCASSLLSGELFFGEGSRLTVL.

The gene calls are TRBV5-8 and TRBJ2-3, with no clear D. The length of the CDR3 is 13 residues. The germline gives CDR1 SGHTS, CDR2 YDEGEE. V dropped 3 bases and J dropped 2 bases, with 7 bases sitting between them. CDR3 DNA: TGTGCCAGCAGCTCCGACCACACAGATACGCAGTATTTT. This codes for CASSSDHTDTQYF.

CDR3 sequence: CASSAGTATYEQYF. The DNA of the CDR3 is TGTGCCAGTAGTGCCGGGACGGCGACCTACGAGCAGTACTTC. V and J are TRBV19 and TRBJ2-7, with D perhaps being TRBD1 or TRBD2 (5 bases each). The germline V and J ends were trimmed by 5 bases and 2 bases, with 13 bases remaining between them. CDR3 length: 14 amino acids. Germline lookup yields CDR1 LNHDA and CDR2 SQIVND (reference sequence).

This chain connects TRBV25-1 to TRBJ1-1, with D unresolved. Trimming removed 6 bases at V and 3 bases at J, with 8 bases between. The V gene's germline CDR1 is MGHDK and CDR2 SYGVNS. The CDR3 contains 12 residues. CDR3 sequence: CASRKSYTEAFF. The CDR3 region has the DNA TGTGCCAGCAGAAAGTCGTACACTGAAGCTTTCTTT.

This rearrangement joins TRBV7-8 to TRBJ1-5; D gene uncertain. The length of the CDR3 is 13 residues. The V end lost 3 bases, the J end lost 7 bases, and 10 bases lay between the germline ends. Germline CDR1 reads SGHVS; CDR2 reads FQNEAQ. CDR3 sequence reads: CASSFSGRQPQHF. CDR3 DNA sequence: TGTGCCAGCAGCTTTTCCGGCCGGCAGCCCCAGCATTTT.

The chain combines TRBV7-2 with TRBJ2-7; TRBD1 aligns across 7 bases. CDR1 and CDR2 from the germline V gene are SGHTA and FQGNSA. The length of the CDR3 is 14 residues. V trimming: 5 bases; J trimming: 3 bases; junction bases outside the gene matches: 7. As DNA, the CDR3 is TGTGCCAGCAGCCTCCGGGACAGTAGCTACGAGCAGTACTTC. It is translated as CASSLRDSSYEQYF. Looking up the rest from reference TRBV7-2 and TRBJ2-7 gives the full variable domain: GAGVSQSPSNKVTEKGKDVELRCDPISGHTALYWYRQSLGQGLEFLIYFQGNSAPDKSGLPSDRFSAERTGGSVSTLTIQRTQQEDSAVYLCASSLRDSSYEQYFGPGTRLTVT.

The J gene is TRBJ2-1, the V gene TRBV4-3, with a possible D match to TRBD2 (6 bases). V dropped 3 bases and J dropped 0 bases, with 15 bases sitting between them. This CDR3 is 17 amino acids long. Germline assignment: CDR1 LGHNA and CDR2 YSLEER. The chain's CDR3 is CASSQTLGGTSYNEQFF. CDR3 DNA sequence: TGCGCCAGCAGCCAGACTTTAGGCGGGACCTCCTACAATGAGCAGTTCTTC.

The chain employs TRBV3-1 (or the pseudogene TRBV3-2) and TRBJ1-6; D unresolved. The length of the CDR3 is 19 residues. Trimming took off 4 bases at V and 9 bases at J, with 28 bases between the two ends. Germline lookup yields CDR1 LGHDT and CDR2 YNNKEL (reference sequence). This CDR3 reads CASSPHLAGSDKLFSPLHF. CDR3 sequence (DNA): TGTGCCAGCAGCCCCCACCTGGCAGGTTCGGATAAATTGTTTTCACCCCTCCACTTT.

This chain joins TRBV12-3 or TRBV12-4 and TRBJ2-7; D gene unclear. CDR3 length: 12 amino acids. V was pared by 3 bases and J by 5 bases, with 8 bases between. This CDR3 reads CASSFLRNEQYF. The CDR3 DNA is TGTGCCAGCAGTTTTCTGCGGAACGAGCAGTACTTC.

The chain couples TRBV5-4 to TRBJ1-5; D ambiguous. Germline CDR1 is SGHNT and CDR2 is YYREEE (reference sequence). V was trimmed by 1 base and J by 5 bases, leaving 7 bases between them. The CDR3 is 13 amino acids. The CDR3 coding sequence is TGTGCCAGCAGCTTGTTTCCCGATCAGCCCCAGCATTTT. Amino acids: CASSLFPDQPQHF.

The rearrangement uses TRBV7-3 and TRBJ2-6; D may be TRBD1 (5 bases). CDR1 is SGHTA and CDR2 is FQGTGA in the germline V gene. This CDR3 region has 17 residues. Trimming left V 4 bases short and J 0 bases short, with 13 bases between. CDR3 sequence: CASSWTFRGSGANVLTF. The CDR3 bases are TGTGCCAGCAGCTGGACCTTTAGGGGCTCTGGGGCCAACGTCCTGACTTTC. Combining the CDR3 with reference TRBV7-3 and TRBJ2-6 gives the whole variable domain GAGVSQTPSNKVTEKGKYVELRCDPISGHTALYWYRQSLGQGPEFLIYFQGTGAADDSGLPNDRFFAVRPEGSVSTLKIQRTERGDSAVYLCASSWTFRGSGANVLTFGAGSRLTVL.

This clone was detected only once. The CDR3 sequence is CASSFMVKTGELFF. In DNA, the CDR3 is TGTGCCAGCTCATTTATGGTCAAGACCGGGGAGCTGTTTTTT. The chain carries TRBV18 and TRBJ2-2; D is undetermined. V was clipped by 5 bases and J by 5 bases, with 12 bases between them. This CDR3 spans 14 amino acids. CDR1 is KGHSH and CDR2 is LQKENI in the germline V gene.

V gene TRBV10-3 combines with J gene TRBJ1-5; the match to TRBD1 covers 11 bases. Germline V CDR1 and CDR2: ENHRY, SYGVKD. V trimming: 0 bases; J trimming: 7 bases; junction bases outside the gene matches: 5. The CDR3 sequence is 16 residues long. The CDR3 bases are TGTGCCATCAGTGAGTCCCGGACAGGGGGCGAACAGCCCCAGCATTTT. Protein: CAISESRTGGEQPQHF.

The gene calls are TRBV29-1 and TRBJ2-1; TRBD2 agrees at 12 bases. Germline loops: CDR1 SQVTM, CDR2 ANQGSEA. J gave up 13 bases and V 2 bases, and 6 bases lay outside the gene matches. This CDR3 contains 13 residues. The CDR3 region is CSVETSGRTTQFF. In DNA form, the CDR3 reads TGCAGCGTTGAAACTAGCGGGAGGACCACTCAGTTCTTC.